This record covers a single TCR beta chain. V was cut by 6 bases and J by 8 bases, with 13 bases left in between. This CDR3 has 12 amino acids. Germline CDR1 is MDHEN and CDR2 is SYDVKM. This specimen comes from a study of patients and donors after allogeneic stem cell transplantation. Using its own MiXCR run on the RT-PCR reads, TCRdb lists one record per CDR3 protein. The sample contains 150,000 to 200,000 distinct CDR3 sequences, roughly 24% of which appear only once. The chain couples TRBV28 to TRBJ1-1; possibly TRBD1 for D (5 bases). The sequenced material came from blood, either unsorted or a sorted T cell fraction (not recorded which). The clonotype originates from a human donor who was either an allogeneic HSCT recipient or a stem cell or donor lymphocyte infusion donor (not recorded which). It is not recorded whose cells these are; they may come from a transplant donor. In DNA, the CDR3 is TGTGCCAGCAGCTCGGGGCCACGCGAAGCTTTCTTT. It is translated as CASSSGPREAFF.